This T cell receptor beta chain was obtained from a study of blood T cells in healthy people across ages. There were at least 6 micrograms of total RNA extracted from every sample. Primed by a sample-barcoded 5' primer and a J-beta primer mix, a second PCR proceeded for about 7 to 12 cycles. From the 5' RACE reads, TCRdb called clonotypes with MiXCR, one entry per CDR3 protein. The sample lists over 600,000 distinct CDR3 sequences; just over 55% were seen once. Deletions cut 4 bases from V and 0 bases from J, with 14 bases between. The CDR3 has 17 amino acids. Germline CDR1 SGHKS, CDR2 YYEKEE (reference sequence).

The rearrangement joins TRBV5-5 to TRBJ2-6; D is undetermined. Sequencing was carried out using blood. The source of this sequence is a man in his forties in good health. The CDR3 reads CASSRTNPSSGANVLTF. As DNA, the CDR3 is TGTGCCAGCAGCCGGACGAATCCTAGCTCTGGGGCCAACGTCCTGACTTTC.